The present TCR beta chain was sequenced within a study of control samples from healthy donors and cancer patients. The assay was immunoSEQ multiplex PCR, and TCRdb's table has in-frame clones only and misses some. The sample holds some 150,000 clones, nearly 96% seen once. This CDR3 has 16 residues. V was pared by 3 bases and J by 0 bases, with 1 base of the junction left unmatched. Germline V gene sequence: CDR1 SNHLY, CDR2 FYNNEI. Material: blood. The sequence was collected from a young woman in good health. The chain joins TRBV2 to TRBJ2-6; 8 bases map to TRBD1. CDR3 loop: CASSDQGASGANVLTF. As DNA, the CDR3 is TGTGCCAGCAGTGACCAGGGGGCCTCTGGGGCCAACGTCCTGACTTTC.